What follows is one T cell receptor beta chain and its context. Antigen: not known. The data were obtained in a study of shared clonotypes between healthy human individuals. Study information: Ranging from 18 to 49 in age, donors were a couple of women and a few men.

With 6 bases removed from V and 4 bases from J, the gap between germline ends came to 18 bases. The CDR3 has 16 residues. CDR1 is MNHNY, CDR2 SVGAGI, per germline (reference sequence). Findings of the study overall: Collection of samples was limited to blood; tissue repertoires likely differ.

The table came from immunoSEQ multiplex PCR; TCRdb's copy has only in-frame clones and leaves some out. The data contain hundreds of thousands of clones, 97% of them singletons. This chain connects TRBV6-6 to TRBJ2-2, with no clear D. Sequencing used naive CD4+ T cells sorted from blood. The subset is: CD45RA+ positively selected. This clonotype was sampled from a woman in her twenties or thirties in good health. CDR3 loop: CASSLARSAITGELFF. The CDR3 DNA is TGTGCCAGCAGCCTCGCCAGGTCTGCTATCACCGGGGAGCTGTTTTTT.